A few counts support the clone carrying this T cell receptor (beta chain). The assay was immunoSEQ multiplex PCR, and TCRdb's table has in-frame clones only and misses some. The top ten clones hold 4% to 5% of a sample with about 63,000 clones, less than 85% of them seen once. This record belongs to a study of T cells in tumors after PD-1 blockade. Whole-study context: Some patients also took daily vismodegib 150 mg during anti-PD-1 treatment.

The CDR3 has 14 residues. V lost 5 bases to trimming and J lost 4 bases; unmatched junction nucleotides: 2. The germline V gene has CDR1 MNHEY and CDR2 SVGAGI. The TCR comes from a human donor with basal cell carcinoma. Specimen: PBMCs, collected after anti-PD-1 treatment. J is TRBJ2-7 and V is TRBV6-5, with 13 bases that match TRBD2. CDR3 protein: CASSQTSGGYEQYF. DNA for the CDR3: TGTGCCAGCAGTCAGACTAGCGGGGGGTACGAGCAGTACTTC.